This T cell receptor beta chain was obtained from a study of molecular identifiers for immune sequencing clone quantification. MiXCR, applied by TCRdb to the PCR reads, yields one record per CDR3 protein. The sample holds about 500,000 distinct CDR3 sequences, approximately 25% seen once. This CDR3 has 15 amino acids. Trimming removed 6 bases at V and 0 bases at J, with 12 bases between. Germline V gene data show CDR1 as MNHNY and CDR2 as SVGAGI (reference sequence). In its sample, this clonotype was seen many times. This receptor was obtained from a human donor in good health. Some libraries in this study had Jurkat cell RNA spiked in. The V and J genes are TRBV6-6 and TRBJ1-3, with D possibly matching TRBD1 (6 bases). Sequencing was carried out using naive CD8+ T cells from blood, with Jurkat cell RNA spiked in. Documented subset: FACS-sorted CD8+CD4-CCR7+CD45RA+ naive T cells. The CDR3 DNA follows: TGTGCCAGCAGCATACAGGGCCACTCTGGAAACACCATATATTTT. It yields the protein CASSIQGHSGNTIYF.